This TCR beta chain was obtained from a study of vaccination effects on CD4 cells after COVID-19. Study overall: Participants received two doses of either the BNT162b2 or mRNA-1273 vaccine. The study's findings and limits: Convalescent patients were few in the study, and early post-infection timepoints were absent. Clones that were induced by infection or by vaccine showed marked contraction late after vaccination.

Antigen-specific CD4+ T cells were expanded (with viral peptide pools) by the ViraFEST assay ahead of sequencing. The authors isolated CD4+ T cells after 10 days of culture. No vaccinee had earlier SARS-CoV-2 infection, and nucleocapsid antibodies were negative. About this clone: The antigen remains unidentified.

Assay: immunoSEQ multiplex PCR; the TCRdb copy retains only in-frame clones and omits some. The sample gives roughly 41,000 clones, 77% of which show up once; 2.9% is in the top ten. The sample consisted of CD4+ T cells from PBMCs cultured with HCoV-NL63 spike peptides, taken before COVID-19 vaccination. This sequence was found in a human donor who received a COVID-19 vaccine.

The CDR3 bases are TGTGCCAGCAGCCTCGCGGGGGACGGAAACACCATATATTTT. Translation gives CASSLAGDGNTIYF. This sequence joins TRBV7-9 and TRBJ1-3; tentatively, D is TRBD1 (5 bases). Germline CDR1 and CDR2: SEHNR and FQNEAQ (reference sequence). V was clipped by 5 bases and J by 4 bases, with 12 bases between them. The CDR3 consists of 14 residues.